What follows are 25 T cell receptor beta chains derived from one specimen sequenced in a study of CD8+ T cells in alopecia areata. cDNA prepared by RNA extraction and subsequent reverse transcription served as the template for sequencing. Produced via immunoSEQ multiplex PCR; TCRdb's table is partial and in-frame only. The sample holds 170,000 or so clones, more than 60% seen once. The sample was CD4+ T cells sorted from blood, taken at week 0. These receptors were taken from a human donor with alopecia areata.

The chain recombines TRBV11-2 with TRBJ2-1; D might be TRBD1 (6 bases). This CDR3 is 12 amino acids long. Trimming took 8 bases from V and 14 from J, leaving 19 bases between them. The germline V gene encodes CDR1 SGHAT and CDR2 FQNNGV. DNA for the CDR3: TGTGCCAGCCAAGGGCAGGGGTTTCCAAAGTTCTTC. Protein sequence: CASQGQGFPKFF.

This clone came up once. This chain joins TRBV4-3 and TRBJ2-1; 8 nucleotides align to TRBD1. This CDR3 contains 15 residues. V shed 0 bases, J shed 5 bases, and the junction held 3 bases outside the gene matches. Per germline, CDR1 LGHNA and CDR2 YSLEER. The DNA of the CDR3 is TGCGCCAGCAGCCAAGAGGGGACAGGTGACAATGAGCAGTTCTTC. Its protein product is CASSQEGTGDNEQFF.

This sequence joins TRBV29-1 and TRBJ1-2; D ambiguous. CDR1 is SQVTM, CDR2 ANQGSEA, per germline. V was cut by 2 bases and J by 7 bases, with 8 bases left in between. The CDR3 contains 11 residues. The chain's CDR3 is CSVELLGGYTF. The CDR3 DNA follows: TGCAGCGTTGAACTCCTGGGTGGCTACACCTTC.

The CDR3 spells CASSDIGGGTEAFF. The CDR3 nucleotides read TGTGCCAGCAGTGATATCGGGGGTGGCACTGAAGCTTTCTTT. The chain employs TRBV25-1 and TRBJ1-1; a possible D gene is TRBD1 (5 bases). Deletions cut 3 bases from V and 4 bases from J, with 12 bases between. CDR1 is MGHDK, CDR2 SYGVNS, per germline. This CDR3 contains 14 residues.

J is TRBJ1-6 and V is TRBV30; D not certain. V lost 5 bases to trimming and J lost 0 bases, with 14 bases between them. Germline loops: CDR1 GTSNPN, CDR2 SVGIG (reference sequence). This CDR3 has 16 residues. The CDR3 sequence is CAWDGGQSSYNSPLHF. DNA for the CDR3: TGTGCCTGGGATGGAGGGCAGAGCTCCTATAATTCACCCCTCCACTTT.

The rearrangement joins TRBV11-2 to TRBJ1-1; no firm D call. This CDR3 is 13 amino acids long. V was shortened by 5 bases and J by 1 base, with 8 bases between the two germline ends. Germline lookup yields CDR1 SGHAT and CDR2 FQNNGV. The CDR3 DNA sequence: TGTGCCAGCAGCCTACTAACGAACACTGAAGCTTTCTTT. This codes for CASSLLTNTEAFF.

The V gene is TRBV4-3, the J gene TRBJ2-7, with D possibly TRBD2 on 5 matching bases. This CDR3 contains 15 residues. Per germline, CDR1 LGHNA and CDR2 YSLEER. Between the trimmed V and J ends, which lost 4 bases and 3 bases, there was a span of 16 bases. CDR3 in DNA: TGCGCCAGCAGCCTGGACTTCCAGAGTTTCTACGAGCAGTACTTC. Residues: CASSLDFQSFYEQYF.

The chain uses TRBV2 and TRBJ2-5; no firm D call. This CDR3 has 11 amino acids. Germline-derived CDR1 and CDR2 are SNHLY and FYNNEI. V dropped 6 bases and J dropped 5 bases, with 7 bases sitting between them. The CDR3 reads CASSAWETQYF. The CDR3 nucleotides are TGTGCCAGCAGCGCTTGGGAGACCCAGTACTTC.

J is TRBJ1-6 and V is TRBV6-5; D possibly corresponds to TRBD1 (5 bases). The V gene lost 2 bases and the J gene lost 8 bases, with 7 bases spanning the gap. The CDR3 has 13 amino acids. The germline V gene encodes CDR1 MNHEY and CDR2 SVGAGI. The chain's CDR3 is CASSYKGDSPLHF. Here the CDR3 DNA reads TGTGCCAGCAGTTACAAAGGGGATTCACCCCTCCACTTT.

This chain joins TRBV29-1 and TRBJ2-1; tentatively, D is TRBD1 (6 bases). The CDR3 length is 10 residues. V lost 6 bases and J lost 10, with 10 bases in between. Per germline, CDR1 SQVTM and CDR2 ANQGSEA. In DNA, the CDR3 is TGCAGCGTGAACAGGGCCGAGCAGTTCTTC. Translated, it gives CSVNRAEQFF.

CDR3: CASSPGPSEQYF. The CDR3 DNA reads TGTGCCAGCAGCCCTGGACCGTCCGAGCAGTACTTC. The rearrangement uses TRBV7-9 and TRBJ2-7; D unresolved. This CDR3 comprises 12 residues. Germline V gene lookup returns CDR1 SEHNR and CDR2 FQNEAQ (reference sequence). The germline V and J ends were trimmed by 5 bases and 6 bases, with 11 bases remaining between them.

The chain uses TRBV29-1 and TRBJ1-2; 8 positions match TRBD1. CDR3 length: 14 residues. Germline CDR1 reads SQVTM; CDR2 reads ANQGSEA. The V segment lost 6 bases and the J segment 0 bases; nucleotides outside the gene matches: 6. CDR3 protein: CSVHGQGPNYGYTF. As DNA, the CDR3 is TGCAGCGTACACGGACAGGGCCCTAACTATGGCTACACCTTC.

Only a few counts were recorded for this clone. This sequence joins TRBV4-3 and TRBJ2-3; no reliable D call. The CDR3 totals 13 residues. V dropped 0 bases and J dropped 5 bases, with 6 bases sitting between them. Germline CDR1 LGHNA, CDR2 YSLEER. The CDR3 is CASSQDERDTQYF. DNA for the CDR3: TGCGCCAGCAGCCAAGATGAGAGAGATACGCAGTATTTT.

CDR3 coding DNA: TGTGCCAGCAGTGACCACAGGGTTTCACCCCTCCACTTT. It yields the protein CASSDHRVSPLHF. J is TRBJ1-6 and V is TRBV25-1; possibly TRBD1 for D (6 bases). The CDR3 sequence is 13 residues long. Trimming took off 3 bases at V and 9 bases at J, with 9 bases between the two ends. Germline-derived CDR1 and CDR2 are MGHDK and SYGVNS.

The chain recombines TRBV14 with TRBJ1-2, with 7 bases lining up with TRBD1. The germline V gene encodes CDR1 SGHDN and CDR2 FVKESK. V dropped 2 bases and J dropped 6; count of bases not matched to a gene: 9. The CDR3 extends over 15 amino acids. The CDR3 region is CASSQLKTGTDGYTF. CDR3 in DNA: TGTGCCAGCAGCCAATTAAAGACAGGGACGGATGGCTACACCTTC.

This clone was seen more than once but under ten times. At the DNA level, this CDR3 is encoded by other sequences in the same sample as well. This chain uses TRBV7-2 with TRBJ1-5, with a possible D match to TRBD1 (6 bases). Trimming cost V 5 bases and J 4 bases, with 12 bases left between them. The CDR3 extends over 14 amino acids. CDR1 is SGHTA and CDR2 is FQGNSA in the germline V gene. The CDR3 reads CASSGRQGNQPQHF. CDR3 in DNA: TGTGCCAGCAGCGGCCGCCAGGGGAATCAGCCCCAGCATTTT.

The chain combines TRBV30 with TRBJ2-7; 8 bases line up with TRBD1. Germline values: CDR1 GTSNPN, CDR2 SVGIG (reference sequence). The CDR3 length is 15 residues. Trimming cost V 4 bases and J 1 base; bases outside gene matches: 9. CDR3 amino acids: CAWNPGRTGSYEQYF. For the CDR3, the DNA is TGTGCCTGGAACCCTGGAAGGACAGGGTCCTACGAGCAGTACTTC.

This clone came up many times. The germline gene is not matched at one end of the junction; a read error may be the cause. J is TRBJ1-1 and V is TRBV30; D call uncertain. The germline gives CDR1 GTSNPN, CDR2 SVGIG (reference sequence). There are 11 residues in the CDR3. CDR3 sequence reads: CAWSVVRAGGF. In DNA, the CDR3 is TGTGCCTGGAGTGTAGTAAGGGCAGGCGGCTTT.

This rearrangement joins TRBV14 to TRBJ1-1, with D possibly matching TRBD1 (5 bases). Germline CDR1 SGHDN, CDR2 FVKESK. This CDR3 spans 14 amino acids. V was clipped by 4 bases and J by 4 bases, with 13 bases between them. As DNA, the CDR3 is TGTGCCAGCAGCCCCCAAACAGGCTCCACTGAAGCTTTCTTT. Amino acid sequence: CASSPQTGSTEAFF.

This chain joins TRBV2 and TRBJ2-6, with D tentatively TRBD1 or TRBD2 (5 bases each). The germline gives CDR1 SNHLY, CDR2 FYNNEI. Trimming left V 6 bases short and J 4 bases short, with 10 bases between. CDR3 length: 14 amino acids. The CDR3 DNA reads TGTGCCAGCAGAGCAGGGACCGGGGCCAACGTCCTGACTTTC. It is translated as CASRAGTGANVLTF.

The gene calls are TRBV29-1 and TRBJ1-1; D uncertain. CDR3 size: 14 residues. Trimming pared 4 bases from V and 2 bases from J, leaving 14 bases between. Germline V gene data show CDR1 as SQVTM and CDR2 as ANQGSEA. The CDR3 sequence: CSVGFGVTNTEAFF. The CDR3 DNA reads as TGCAGCGTTGGTTTTGGGGTCACAAACACTGAAGCTTTCTTT.

The V gene is TRBV5-1, the J gene TRBJ2-7; 7 bases fit TRBD1. CDR3 length equals 14 residues. With V trimmed by 3 bases and J by 4 bases, 7 bases remained unmatched. From germline, CDR1 is SGHRS and CDR2 YFSETQ. CDR3: CASSSTGAKYEQYF. The CDR3 coding sequence is TGCGCCAGCAGCTCTACAGGGGCCAAGTACGAGCAGTACTTC.

The rearrangement links TRBV14 to TRBJ2-3; TRBD2 matches 9 bases. Germline V gives CDR1 SGHDN, CDR2 FVKESK. After removal of 4 bases from V and 4 bases from J, the junction contained 12 bases not matched to a gene. The CDR3 length is 17 residues. CDR3 in amino acids: CASSPKHWTSVPDTQYF. For the CDR3, the DNA is TGTGCCAGCAGCCCAAAACACTGGACTAGCGTGCCAGATACGCAGTATTTT.

This clone was observed a handful of times. The rearrangement joins TRBV25-1 to TRBJ2-5, with TRBD1 matching over 8 bases. The trim removed 2 bases at V and 5 bases at J, leaving 7 bases unmatched. The CDR3 sequence is 15 residues long. Per germline, CDR1 MGHDK and CDR2 SYGVNS. The CDR3 sequence is CASSEPGQGEETQYF. In DNA, the CDR3 is TGTGCCAGCAGTGAACCCGGACAGGGAGAGGAGACCCAGTACTTC.

The genes are TRBV11-2 and TRBJ1-1; D unclear. The CDR3 consists of 13 residues. V was trimmed by 5 bases and J by 3 bases, leaving 10 bases between them. Per germline, CDR1 SGHAT and CDR2 FQNNGV. CDR3 bases: TGTGCCAGCAGCCCGTCAGCTGACACTGAAGCTTTCTTT. Its translation: CASSPSADTEAFF.